These 13 T cell receptor beta chains were all obtained from the same sample, sequenced in a study of Graves' ophthalmopathy and Graves' hyperthyroidism. RNA transcripts were the template, and TCR beta CDR3 regions were amplified from them. An initial RT-PCR round employing HTBI primers preceded a second-round multiplex PCR. MiXCR, applied by TCRdb to the multiplex PCR reads, yields one record per CDR3 protein. The sample yields approximately 410,000 distinct CDR3 sequences, approximately 15% seen once. Sequencing input: peripheral blood. These receptors came from a woman aged 18-30 years with stable Graves' hyperthyroidism.

Ten or more counts support this clonotype. A read error is likely, as this CDR3 ends without the conserved phenylalanine or tryptophan. This chain links TRBV11-2 with TRBJ1-1; D may be TRBD1 (6 bases). V was shortened by 5 bases and J by 8 bases, with 12 bases between the two germline ends. This CDR3 is built from 12 residues. Germline CDR1 reads SGHAT; CDR2 reads FQNNGV. The CDR3 bases are TGTGCCAGCAGCCTCAACAGGGACGAAGCTTTCCTT. It codes for CASSLNRDEAFL.

This chain joins TRBV18 and TRBJ2-7; TRBD2 matches at 8 bases. The CDR3 length is 15 residues. Germline assignment: CDR1 KGHSH and CDR2 LQKENI. The junction had 8 bases not matched to a gene; V was cut back by 3 bases and J by 4 bases. The CDR3 region is CASSPPGGGQYEQYF. In nucleotides, the CDR3 is TGTGCCAGCTCACCCCCGGGGGGGGGGCAATACGAGCAGTACTTC.

This clonotype was observed a handful of times. The chain uses TRBV24-1 and TRBJ2-3; no clear D gene. This CDR3 has 15 residues. The V end lost 5 bases, the J end lost 0 bases, and 11 bases lay between the germline ends. Germline lookup yields CDR1 KGHDR and CDR2 SFDVKD. The CDR3 nucleotides read TGTGCCACCAGTGTTGGTTCTTACAGCACAGATACGCAGTATTTT. This gives the protein CATSVGSYSTDTQYF.

The chain employs TRBV7-9 and TRBJ1-3; D unclear. CDR1 and CDR2 (germline): SEHNR, FQNEAQ (reference sequence). V was shortened by 2 bases and J by 1 base, with 6 bases between the two germline ends. The CDR3 consists of 14 residues. CDR3 residues: CASSLQNSGNTIYF. The CDR3 DNA reads TGTGCCAGCAGCTTACAGAATTCTGGAAACACCATATATTTT.

In this sample, this clonotype turned up many times. The V and J genes are TRBV7-9 and TRBJ1-2; weak D call: TRBD1 (5 bases). Per the germline V gene, CDR1 is SEHNR and CDR2 is FQNEAQ (reference sequence). The CDR3 extends over 12 amino acids. Trimming took off 0 bases at V and 8 bases at J, with 7 bases between the two ends. The CDR3 nucleotides are TGTGCCAGCAGCTTAGCAGGGGCCGGCTACACCTTC. Translating gives CASSLAGAGYTF.

This clonotype appeared a few times. This sequence joins TRBV7-3 and TRBJ2-2, with 7 bases that match TRBD1. J was trimmed by 0 bases and V by 2 bases; bases with no gene match: 6. This CDR3 is built from 17 residues. The germline V gene encodes CDR1 SGHTA and CDR2 FQGTGA. The CDR3 DNA reads TGTGCCAGCAGCTTACAAGGGGGCTCCGCGAACACCGGGGAGCTGTTTTTT. It is translated as CASSLQGGSANTGELFF.

This clonotype was recorded at least ten times. This chain connects TRBV12-3 or TRBV12-4 to TRBJ2-5; the D gene could be TRBD1 or TRBD2 (6 bases each). Trimming left V 0 bases short and J 2 bases short, with 13 bases between. The CDR3 spans 16 residues. The CDR3 spells CASSLAPGAGQETQYF. The CDR3 DNA reads as TGTGCCAGCAGTTTAGCCCCGGGGGCTGGACAAGAGACCCAGTACTTC.

This clonotype was found a few times. The chain combines TRBV12-5 with TRBJ2-3, with TRBD1 identical over 8 bases. This CDR3 has 14 residues. CDR1 and CDR2 (germline): LGHNT, FRNRAP. The junction had 10 bases not matched to a gene; V was cut back by 1 base and J by 13 bases. In nucleotides, the CDR3 is TGTGCTAGTGGTTTGGACTCAGACAGGGGTGCTAAGTATTTT. Protein: CASGLDSDRGAKYF.

As regards this clonotype: This may come from a read error, since a much larger clone is one base off. The chain employs TRBV28 and TRBJ2-2, with D perhaps TRBD1 (5 bases). Germline CDR1 MDHEN, CDR2 SYDVKM. This CDR3 is built from 16 residues. CDR3 bases: TGTGCCAGCATTTTATTGGGGCGTACGAACACCGGGGAGCTGTTTTTT. Translated: CASILLGRTNTGELFF.

This clonotype was seen repeatedly, ten times or more. This rearrangement joins TRBV12-5 to TRBJ1-6, with a weak D call TRBD1 (6 bases). The CDR3 runs 14 residues. Germline V gene sequence: CDR1 LGHNT, CDR2 FRNRAP. With 6 bases removed from V and 5 bases from J, the gap between germline ends came to 11 bases. CDR3 sequence (DNA): TGTGCTAGTGGCCACAGGGAAGATAATTCACCCCTCCACTTT. It specifies CASGHREDNSPLHF.

This chain uses TRBV19 with TRBJ1-1; 9 bases map to TRBD1. The CDR3 sequence is 15 residues long. CDR1 is LNHDA, CDR2 SQIVND, per germline (reference sequence). V lost 6 bases to trimming and J lost 2 bases; unmatched junction nucleotides: 7. CDR3 in amino acids: CASRGTGRGNTEAFF. The CDR3 nucleotides are TGTGCCAGTAGGGGGACAGGGAGGGGAAACACTGAAGCTTTCTTT.

This clonotype came up many times. V is TRBV5-1 and J is TRBJ2-5; D is undetermined. There are 14 residues in the CDR3. Trimming removed 1 base from V and 4 bases from J, with 11 bases in between. CDR1 is SGHRS and CDR2 is YFSETQ in the germline V gene. CDR3 DNA sequence: TGCGCCAGCAGCTTGCGCGTTCCGGGAGAGACCCAGTACTTC. This encodes CASSLRVPGETQYF.

This clonotype showed up many times. CDR3 residues: CASRGGQAYGYTF. CDR3 nucleotides: TGTGCCAGCAGGGGGGGACAGGCCTATGGCTACACCTTC. The V gene is TRBV6-1, the J gene TRBJ1-2; 8 bases are a match to TRBD1. Trimming took 6 bases from V and 4 from J; bases not matched to a gene: 4. The CDR3 is 13 residues long. Germline CDR1 and CDR2: MNHNS and SASEGT.